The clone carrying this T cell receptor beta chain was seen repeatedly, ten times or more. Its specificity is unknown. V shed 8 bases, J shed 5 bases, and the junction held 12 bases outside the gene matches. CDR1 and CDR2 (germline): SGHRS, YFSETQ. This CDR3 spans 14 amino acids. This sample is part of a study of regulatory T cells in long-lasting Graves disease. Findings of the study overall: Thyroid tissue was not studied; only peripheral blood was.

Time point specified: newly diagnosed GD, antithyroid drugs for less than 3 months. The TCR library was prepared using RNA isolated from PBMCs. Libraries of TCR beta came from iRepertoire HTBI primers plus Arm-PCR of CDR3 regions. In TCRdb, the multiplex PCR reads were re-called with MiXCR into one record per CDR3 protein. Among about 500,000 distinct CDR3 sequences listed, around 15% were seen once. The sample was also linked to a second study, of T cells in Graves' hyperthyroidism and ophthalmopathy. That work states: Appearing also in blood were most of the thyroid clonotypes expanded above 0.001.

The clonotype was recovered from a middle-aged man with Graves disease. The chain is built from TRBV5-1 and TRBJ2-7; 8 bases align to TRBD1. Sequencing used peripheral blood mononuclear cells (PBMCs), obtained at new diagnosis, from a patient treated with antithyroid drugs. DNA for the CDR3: TGCGCCAGTACACCCGGGACAGGCTTCCACGAGCAGTACTTC. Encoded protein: CASTPGTGFHEQYF.